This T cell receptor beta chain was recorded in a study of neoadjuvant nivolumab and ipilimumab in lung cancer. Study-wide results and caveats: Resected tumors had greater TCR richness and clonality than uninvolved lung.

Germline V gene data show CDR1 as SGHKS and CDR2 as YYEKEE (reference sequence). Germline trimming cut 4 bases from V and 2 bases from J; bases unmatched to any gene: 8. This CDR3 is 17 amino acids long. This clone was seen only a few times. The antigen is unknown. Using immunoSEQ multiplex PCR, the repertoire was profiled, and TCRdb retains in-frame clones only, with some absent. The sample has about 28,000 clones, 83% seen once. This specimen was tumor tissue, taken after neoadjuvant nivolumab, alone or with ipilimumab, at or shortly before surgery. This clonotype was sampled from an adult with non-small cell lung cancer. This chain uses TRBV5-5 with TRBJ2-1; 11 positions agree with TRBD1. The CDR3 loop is CASSRTGGAGTYNEQFF. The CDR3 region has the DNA TGTGCCAGCAGCCGGACAGGGGGCGCGGGGACCTACAATGAGCAGTTCTTC.